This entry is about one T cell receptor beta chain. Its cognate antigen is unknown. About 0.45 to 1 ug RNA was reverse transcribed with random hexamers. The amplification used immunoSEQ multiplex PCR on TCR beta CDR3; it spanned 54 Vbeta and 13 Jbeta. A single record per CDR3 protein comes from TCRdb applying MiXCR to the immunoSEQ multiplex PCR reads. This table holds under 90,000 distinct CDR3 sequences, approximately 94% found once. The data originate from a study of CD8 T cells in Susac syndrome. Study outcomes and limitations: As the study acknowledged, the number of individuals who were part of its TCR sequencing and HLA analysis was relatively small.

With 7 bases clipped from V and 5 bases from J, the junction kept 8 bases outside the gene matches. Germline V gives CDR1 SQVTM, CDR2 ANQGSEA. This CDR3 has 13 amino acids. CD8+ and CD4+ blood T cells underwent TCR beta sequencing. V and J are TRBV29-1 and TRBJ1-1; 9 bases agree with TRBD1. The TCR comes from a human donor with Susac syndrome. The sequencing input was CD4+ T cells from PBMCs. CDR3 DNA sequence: TGCAGCGGGACACAGGGGGCGAGGACTGAAGCTTTCTTT. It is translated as CSGTQGARTEAFF.